Shown below are 18 T cell receptor beta chains from a single sample sequenced in a study of cytomegalovirus exposure and HLA in healthy donors. Primers included in the PCR were 60 Vbeta and 13 Jbeta primers. TCRdb's table, derived via immunoSEQ multiplex PCR, lists solely in-frame clones and lacks some. Here the sample spans roughly 130,000 clones, 83% being singletons. The sequencing input was PBMCs. All receptors come from a girl aged 2 to 10 in good health and CMV-seronegative.

The rearrangement uses TRBV5-4 and TRBJ2-1, with a possible D match to TRBD2 (5 bases). The CDR3 spans 15 residues. From germline, CDR1 is SGHNT and CDR2 YYREEE (reference sequence). Trimming shortened V by 8 bases and J by 9 bases, and 24 bases separated the two germline ends. The DNA for the CDR3 is TGTGCCAGTAGAACCGAGAGGGCCGTTGAGAGTGAGCAGTTCTTC. Encoded protein: CASRTERAVESEQFF.

The J gene is TRBJ2-2, the V gene TRBV4-1; D is perhaps TRBD1 (6 bases). The CDR3 runs 16 residues. Germline V gene sequence: CDR1 MGHRA, CDR2 YSYEKL. The ends were cut back, 4 bases at V and 2 bases at J, with 14 bases in the middle. This CDR3 reads CASSPSGQGNTGELFF. The CDR3 region has the DNA TGCGCCAGCAGCCCCTCGGGACAAGGTAACACCGGGGAGCTGTTTTTT.

This clone was observed a single time. The chain joins TRBV30 to TRBJ1-1; D may be TRBD1 (6 bases). Trimming cost V 3 bases and J 4 bases, with 12 bases left between them. Germline CDR1 GTSNPN, CDR2 SVGIG (reference sequence). The CDR3 spans 13 residues. The CDR3 coding sequence is TGTGCCTGGAGCAGGGGCGGGGGCACTGAAGCTTTCTTT. Translation: CAWSRGGGTEAFF.

In this sample, this clone turned up once. The chain carries TRBV7-9 and TRBJ2-3, with D possibly being TRBD1 (7 bases). Trimming cost V 5 bases and J 3 bases, with 21 bases left between them. The germline V gene encodes CDR1 SEHNR and CDR2 FQNEAQ (reference sequence). The CDR3 extends over 17 amino acids. The CDR3 loop reads CASSPSVTGIRTDTQYF. For the CDR3, the DNA is TGTGCCAGCAGCCCTAGCGTGACAGGGATCAGGACAGATACGCAGTATTTT.

The V gene is TRBV18, the J gene TRBJ2-7; TRBD2 matches 7 bases. This CDR3 spans 14 amino acids. V was clipped by 2 bases and J by 2 bases; unmatched bases: 3. Germline V CDR1 and CDR2: KGHSH, LQKENI. CDR3 nucleotides: TGTGCCAGCTCACCAAGCGGACTAGCCTACGAGCAGTACTTC. It is translated as CASSPSGLAYEQYF.

The V gene is TRBV4-3, the J gene TRBJ1-1; weak D call: TRBD1 (5 bases). Looked up from germline, CDR1 is LGHNA and CDR2 is YSLEER. The CDR3 loop spans 16 amino acids. The V gene lost 0 bases and the J gene lost 5 bases, with 16 bases spanning the gap. The CDR3 is CASSQDLRRGGTEAFF. The CDR3 region has the DNA TGCGCCAGCAGCCAAGATTTGAGGCGGGGGGGTACTGAAGCTTTCTTT.

This sequence joins TRBV5-1 and TRBJ2-7, with 10 bases matching TRBD2. Trimming took 0 bases from V and 1 from J; bases not matched to a gene: 10. Germline V lookup: CDR1 SGHRS, CDR2 YFSETQ. The CDR3 length is 18 residues. The CDR3 reads CASSLVGGVSGGSYEQYF. The CDR3 DNA is TGCGCCAGCAGCTTGGTTGGCGGCGTTAGCGGGGGGTCCTACGAGCAGTACTTC. Supplemented by reference TRBV5-1 and TRBJ2-7, the full variable domain reads KAGVTQTPRYLIKTRGQQVTLSCSPISGHRSVSWYQQTPGQGLQFLFEYFSETQRNKGNFPGRFSGRQFSNSRSEMNVSTLELGDSALYLCASSLVGGVSGGSYEQYFGPGTRLTVT.

The V gene is TRBV30, the J gene TRBJ2-3; 11 bases match TRBD2. CDR1 GTSNPN and CDR2 SVGIG come from the germline V gene (reference sequence). The V gene end was trimmed by 3 bases and the J gene end by 5 bases; junction bases not matched to a gene: 7. The CDR3 spans 15 residues. The CDR3 DNA is TGTGCCTGGAGAGAACTAGCGGGAGCTCGAGATACGCAGTATTTT. Amino acids: CAWRELAGARDTQYF.

The rearrangement links TRBV6-5 to TRBJ1-5; D might be TRBD1 (5 bases). Germline-derived CDR1 and CDR2 are MNHEY and SVGAGI. V shed 4 bases and J shed 4 bases, with 17 bases lying between them. CDR3 length equals 16 residues. CDR3: CASSSTAGVPNQPQHF. The CDR3 DNA reads as TGTGCCAGCAGTTCGACAGCGGGAGTCCCAAATCAGCCCCAGCATTTT.

The rearrangement links TRBV5-1 to TRBJ2-5; 7 nucleotides agree with TRBD2. Germline V gene sequence: CDR1 SGHRS, CDR2 YFSETQ. V shed 3 bases and J 5 bases; nucleotides not matched to a gene: 4. This CDR3 contains 13 residues. CDR3 sequence reads: CASSWGGYETQYF. In DNA, the CDR3 is TGCGCCAGCAGCTGGGGAGGGTATGAGACCCAGTACTTC. The full variable domain, completed using reference TRBV5-1 and TRBJ2-5, is KAGVTQTPRYLIKTRGQQVTLSCSPISGHRSVSWYQQTPGQGLQFLFEYFSETQRNKGNFPGRFSGRQFSNSRSEMNVSTLELGDSALYLCASSWGGYETQYFGPGTRLLVL.

This clone occurred once. V is TRBV6-6 and J is TRBJ2-7; perhaps TRBD1 as D (6 bases). Trimming shortened V by 4 bases and J by 3 bases, and 16 bases separated the two germline ends. This CDR3 is 15 amino acids long. Germline V lookup: CDR1 MNHNY, CDR2 SVGAGI (reference sequence). Here the CDR3 DNA reads TGTGCCAGCAGTTCATCCGACAGGTCCCACTACGAGCAGTACTTC. It yields the protein CASSSSDRSHYEQYF.

CDR3 loop: CASSQAASITDTQYF. CDR3 DNA sequence: TGTGCCAGCAGCCAAGCCGCCAGTATCACAGATACGCAGTATTTT. V is TRBV4-2 and J is TRBJ2-3; D not resolved. This CDR3 is built from 15 residues. Germline CDR1 reads LGHNA; CDR2 reads YNFKEQ. With 1 base removed from V and 2 bases from J, the gap between germline ends came to 10 bases.

The chain employs TRBV29-1 and TRBJ2-1, with TRBD2 matching over 7 bases. CDR3 length: 14 amino acids. Trimming at V came to 7 bases and at J to 8 bases, leaving 14 bases not matched to a gene. Germline CDR1 is SQVTM and CDR2 is ANQGSEA. The CDR3 spells CSGKNGRARDEQFF. In DNA form, the CDR3 reads TGCAGCGGAAAGAATGGGAGGGCCAGAGATGAGCAGTTCTTC.

This rearrangement joins TRBV6-1 to TRBJ2-3, with 7 bases that match TRBD1. The V and J ends lost 5 bases and 3 bases, in that order; junction bases with no gene match: 8. The CDR3 is made up of 15 amino acids. Germline assignment: CDR1 MNHNS and CDR2 SASEGT. This CDR3 is CASSRDSKRTDTQYF. The CDR3 DNA sequence: TGTGCCAGCAGTCGGGACAGCAAAAGGACAGATACGCAGTATTTT.

The chain combines TRBV9 with TRBJ2-7; D may be TRBD2 (6 bases). CDR1 is SGDLS and CDR2 is YYNGEE in the germline V gene. The CDR3 is made up of 14 amino acids. Trimming cost V 0 bases and J 5 bases, with 12 bases left between them. The CDR3 nucleotides read TGTGCCAGCAGCGTAGGTCTAGGAGGGCACGAGCAGTACTTC. As protein: CASSVGLGGHEQYF.

J is TRBJ1-1 and V is TRBV2; D perhaps matches TRBD1 (5 bases). Germline CDR1 SNHLY, CDR2 FYNNEI. Between the trimmed V and J ends, which lost 4 bases and 6 bases, there was a span of 6 bases. The CDR3 runs 11 residues. The CDR3, as DNA: TGTGCCAGCAGTGGGGGGGCTGAAGCTTTCTTT. It is translated as CASSGGAEAFF.

The chain recombines TRBV9 with TRBJ2-7, with 8 bases lining up with TRBD1. This CDR3 contains 15 residues. The J segment lost 6 bases and the V segment lost 4 bases, leaving 12 bases of the junction unmatched. Germline V CDR1 and CDR2: SGDLS, YYNGEE. This CDR3 is CASSPTDRAFGEQYF. In DNA form, the CDR3 reads TGTGCCAGCAGCCCAACGGACAGGGCGTTCGGCGAGCAGTACTTC. Together with reference TRBV9 and TRBJ2-7, the CDR3 gives the full variable domain: DSGVTQTPKHLITATGQRVTLRCSPRSGDLSVYWYQQSLDQGLQFLIQYYNGEERAKGNILERFSAQQFPDLHSELNLSSLELGDSALYFCASSPTDRAFGEQYFGPGTRLTVT.

Comment on this clone: This specimen includes other DNA sequences encoding the same CDR3. The rearrangement joins TRBV9 to TRBJ1-6; D not resolved. The germline V gene has CDR1 SGDLS and CDR2 YYNGEE. The ends were cut back, 1 base at V and 7 bases at J, with 12 bases in the middle. The CDR3 loop spans 15 amino acids. The CDR3 protein is CASSVRGQPNSPLHF. CDR3 in DNA: TGTGCCAGCAGCGTACGAGGCCAGCCAAATTCACCCCTCCACTTT.